This T cell receptor beta chain was captured in a study of T cell clones after liver transplantation. Study as a whole: TCRbeta sequencing after a pre-transplant mixed lymphocyte reaction identified graft-donor-reactive clones, later tracked in post-transplant blood. Draws occurred before transplant, before withdrawal, and after complete or failed withdrawal. Overall study results and limits: Rather than being deleted, graft donor-reactive T cells may have moved into the graft.

Per germline, CDR1 SQVTM and CDR2 ANQGSEA. The CDR3 length is 14 residues. V lost 6 bases and J lost 1; bases outside the gene matches: 7. Turning to this clone: As yet, its antigen is unknown.

The method was immunoSEQ multiplex PCR; TCRdb's version includes in-frame clones alone and lacks a portion of them. The sample lists approximately 26,000 clones; approximately 71% were seen once. The TCR originated in a human donor who received a liver transplant. The specimen was CD4+ T cells from blood, collected before liver transplant. The chain recombines TRBV29-1 with TRBJ2-3; 7 bases fit TRBD2. The CDR3 DNA is TGCAGCGTCTTACTAGCGCTACGCACAGATACGCAGTATTTT. It translates to CSVLLALRTDTQYF.